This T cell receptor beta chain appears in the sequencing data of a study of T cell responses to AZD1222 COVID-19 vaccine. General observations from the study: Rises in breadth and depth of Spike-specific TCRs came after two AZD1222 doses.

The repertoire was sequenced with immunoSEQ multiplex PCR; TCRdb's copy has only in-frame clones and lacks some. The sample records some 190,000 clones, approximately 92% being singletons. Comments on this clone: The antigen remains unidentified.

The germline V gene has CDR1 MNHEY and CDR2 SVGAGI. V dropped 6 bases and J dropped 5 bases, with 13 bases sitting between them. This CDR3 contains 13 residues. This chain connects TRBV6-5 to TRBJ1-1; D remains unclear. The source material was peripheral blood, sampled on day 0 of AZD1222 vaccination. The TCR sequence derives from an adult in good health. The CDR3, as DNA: TGTGCCAGCAGCTTGGAACAGCCAACTGAAGCTTTCTTT. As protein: CASSLEQPTEAFF.